This passage covers 15 T cell receptor beta chains from one sample sequenced in a study of vaccination effects on CD4 cells after COVID-19. Ahead of sequencing, the ViraFEST assay grew antigen-specific CD4+ T cells using viral peptide pools. Scientists isolated CD4+ T cells after an approximately 10-day culture period ended. This person's SARS-CoV-2 infection, confirmed by PCR, occurred between March and December 2020. Participants received two doses of either the BNT162b2 or mRNA-1273 vaccine. The assay was immunoSEQ multiplex PCR, and TCRdb's table has in-frame clones only and misses some. The profile shows roughly 15,000 clones, around three quarters of them singletons. Their target antigens are unknown. Source: CD4+ T cells from PBMCs cultured with SARS-CoV-2 spike peptides, taken after COVID-19 vaccination. These receptors all come from a human donor who had a prior SARS-CoV-2 infection.

This clone has more than one count but fewer than ten. The chain carries TRBV3-1 (or the pseudogene TRBV3-2) and TRBJ2-5; maybe TRBD1 (5 bases). Deletions cut 0 bases from V and 5 bases from J, with 19 bases between. The germline gives CDR1 LGHDT, CDR2 YNNKEL (reference sequence). The CDR3 consists of 17 residues. This CDR3 reads CASSQDAGPNFQETQYF. CDR3 bases: TGTGCCAGCAGCCAAGATGCAGGGCCAAACTTTCAGGAGACCCAGTACTTC.

The chain joins TRBV4-3 to TRBJ1-2; no clear D gene. CDR3 length equals 13 residues. Trimming took off 0 bases at V and 4 bases at J, with 6 bases between the two ends. From germline, CDR1 is LGHNA and CDR2 YSLEER. CDR3 loop: CASSQERTYGYTF. The CDR3 nucleotides read TGCGCCAGCAGCCAAGAGCGGACCTATGGCTACACCTTC.

This chain uses TRBV5-4 with TRBJ2-3; 9 bases line up with TRBD2. With V trimmed by 3 bases and J by 4 bases, 18 bases remained unmatched. Germline loops: CDR1 SGHNT, CDR2 YYREEE (reference sequence). This CDR3 spans 19 amino acids. In DNA form, the CDR3 reads TGTGCCAGCAGCTCAAAGGATTACGCTAGCGGGATTGGTGCAGATACGCAGTATTTT. Encoded protein: CASSSKDYASGIGADTQYF.

This rearrangement joins TRBV6-5 to TRBJ2-7; D is perhaps TRBD1 (6 bases). Germline values: CDR1 MNHEY, CDR2 SVGAGI. V lost 2 bases to trimming and J lost 4 bases, with 15 bases between them. The CDR3 spans 15 residues. CDR3 sequence: CASSYHPTGMYEQYF. CDR3 nucleotides: TGTGCCAGCAGTTACCATCCCACAGGGATGTACGAGCAGTACTTC.

The gene calls are TRBV6-2 or TRBV6-3 and TRBJ1-5, with unresolved D. Germline V lookup: CDR1 MNHEY, CDR2 SVGEGT. V shed 2 bases and J shed 2 bases, with 10 bases lying between them. There are 15 residues in the CDR3. In DNA form, the CDR3 reads TGTGCCAGCAGTTACGGTTCAGGAGGCAATCAGCCCCAGCATTTT. Translating it yields CASSYGSGGNQPQHF.

This chain joins TRBV5-4 and TRBJ2-2; D remains unclear. Germline V CDR1 and CDR2: SGHNT, YYREEE (reference sequence). Trimming left V 0 bases short and J 7 bases short, with 13 bases between. This CDR3 is 15 amino acids long. CDR3 sequence reads: CASSLDWRGGGELFF. CDR3 DNA sequence: TGTGCCAGCAGCTTGGATTGGAGAGGTGGCGGGGAGCTGTTTTTT.

The CDR3 region is CASGEGNQPQHF. The CDR3 DNA follows: TGTGCCAGCGGGGAGGGAAATCAGCCCCAGCATTTT. The chain couples TRBV18 to TRBJ1-5; the D is unclear. Between the trimmed V and J ends, which lost 8 bases and 4 bases, there was a span of 9 bases. The CDR3 is made up of 12 amino acids. In germline, CDR1 is KGHSH, CDR2 LQKENI.

The rearrangement joins TRBV4-2 to TRBJ2-2, with TRBD2 matching over 8 bases. The CDR3 consists of 15 residues. Germline trimming cut 3 bases from V and 5 bases from J; bases unmatched to any gene: 5. In germline, CDR1 is LGHNA, CDR2 YNFKEQ. CDR3: CASSHPAGETGELFF. DNA of the CDR3: TGTGCCAGCAGCCACCCAGCGGGAGAGACCGGGGAGCTGTTTTTT.

The chain uses TRBV11-3 and TRBJ2-1; D may be TRBD2 (6 bases). Germline V gene sequence: CDR1 SGHNT, CDR2 YENEEA. Deletions cut 8 bases from V and 0 bases from J, with 8 bases between. The CDR3 is 13 residues long. As DNA, the CDR3 is TGTGCCAGCGGGGGGAACTCCTACAATGAGCAGTTCTTC. This gives the protein CASGGNSYNEQFF.

The chain is built from TRBV7-2 and TRBJ2-3; TRBD2 matches at 8 bases. The trim removed 0 bases at V and 8 bases at J, leaving 7 bases unmatched. There are 15 residues in the CDR3. The germline V gene has CDR1 SGHTA and CDR2 FQGNSA. The DNA for the CDR3 is TGTGCCAGCAGCTTAGCTCGTAGCGGGATGGGTACGCAGTATTTT. Translated: CASSLARSGMGTQYF.

The chain carries TRBV7-2 and TRBJ1-5, with D possibly TRBD1 on 5 matching bases. The V gene's germline CDR1 is SGHTA and CDR2 FQGNSA. This CDR3 has 16 residues. Trimming took 5 bases from V and 3 from J, leaving 17 bases between them. CDR3 loop: CASSPDGGVPNQPQHF. The CDR3 nucleotides read TGTGCCAGCAGCCCCGACGGGGGGGTTCCCAATCAGCCCCAGCATTTT.

The chain combines TRBV6-1 with TRBJ2-7, with D possibly being TRBD2 (6 bases). This CDR3 is 18 amino acids long. Trimming shortened V by 2 bases and J by 6 bases, and 26 bases separated the two germline ends. CDR1 and CDR2 from the germline V gene are MNHNS and SASEGT. CDR3 sequence: CASSEHPVGVAAPREQYF. The DNA for the CDR3 is TGTGCCAGCAGTGAACACCCGGTGGGAGTAGCGGCCCCCCGCGAGCAGTACTTC.

This rearrangement joins TRBV30 to TRBJ1-2; D remains unclear. CDR1 is GTSNPN, CDR2 SVGIG, per germline (reference sequence). V lost 2 bases and J 4 bases, leaving 8 bases between the germline ends. The CDR3 runs to 12 residues. CDR3 loop: CAWSRQVYGYTF. The DNA of the CDR3 is TGTGCCTGGAGTCGTCAGGTCTATGGCTACACCTTC.

The rearrangement uses TRBV6-4 and TRBJ2-2; D uncertain. Trimming pared 0 bases from V and 1 base from J, leaving 6 bases between. The CDR3 spans 15 residues. Germline lookup yields CDR1 MRHNA and CDR2 SNTAGT. CDR3 sequence reads: CASSDSDQNTGELFF. CDR3 DNA: TGTGCCAGCAGTGACTCAGATCAGAACACCGGGGAGCTGTTTTTT.

The rearrangement joins TRBV27 to TRBJ1-1, with D uncertain. The CDR3 totals 13 residues. The germline CDR1 and CDR2 sequences are MNHEY and SMNVEV (reference sequence). V was cut by 3 bases and J by 2 bases, with 7 bases left in between. CDR3: CASSFGGNTEAFF. For the CDR3, the DNA is TGTGCCAGCAGTTTCGGAGGCAACACTGAAGCTTTCTTT.